Presented here are 8 T cell receptor beta chains from one specimen sequenced in a study of control samples from healthy donors and cancer patients. The protocol was immunoSEQ multiplex PCR, while the TCRdb copy is restricted to in-frame clones and leaves out a portion. The sample has tens of thousands of clones, 94% seen once. Sequencing input: blood. The receptors stem from a woman aged 30 to 39 in good health.

This chain connects TRBV2 to TRBJ2-3; tentative D call: TRBD1 (6 bases). From germline, CDR1 is SNHLY and CDR2 FYNNEI. The CDR3 is 14 residues long. Trimming cost V 3 bases and J 3 bases, with 10 bases left between them. The CDR3 DNA reads TGTGCCAGCAGTGATACAGGGTGGACAGATACGCAGTATTTT. This translates into CASSDTGWTDTQYF. The full variable domain, in which reference TRBV2 and TRBJ2-3 provide the parts outside the CDR3, is EPEVTQTPSHQVTQMGQEVILRCVPISNHLYFYWYRQILGQKVEFLVSFYNNEISEKSEIFDDQFSVERPDGSNFTLKIRSTKLEDSAMYFCASSDTGWTDTQYFGPGTRLTVL.

The chain is built from TRBV19 and TRBJ1-1; perhaps TRBD1 as D (6 bases). The ends were cut back, 4 bases at V and 8 bases at J, with 14 bases in the middle. This CDR3 region has 13 residues. The germline gives CDR1 LNHDA, CDR2 SQIVND (reference sequence). CDR3 residues: CASSKTGGREAFF. For the CDR3, the DNA is TGTGCCAGTAGTAAGACGGGGGGGCGAGAAGCTTTCTTT.

V is TRBV5-5 and J is TRBJ1-3; D remains ambiguous. Germline lookup yields CDR1 SGHKS and CDR2 YYEKEE (reference sequence). CDR3 size: 15 residues. The V and J ends lost 3 bases and 0 bases respectively, with 10 bases between them. Written as DNA, the CDR3 is TGTGCCAGCAGCTCAGACGGGAGCTCTGGAAACACCATATATTTT. Amino acids: CASSSDGSSGNTIYF. Together with reference TRBV5-5 and TRBJ1-3, the CDR3 gives the full variable domain: DAGVTQSPTHLIKTRGQQVTLRCSPISGHKSVSWYQQVLGQGPQFIFQYYEKEERGRGNFPDRFSARQFPNYSSELNVNALLLGDSALYLCASSSDGSSGNTIYFGEGSWLTVV.

This chain joins TRBV11-2 and TRBJ1-5; TRBD1 aligns across 9 bases. V lost 5 bases to trimming and J lost 2 bases; unmatched junction nucleotides: 4. Germline values: CDR1 SGHAT, CDR2 FQNNGV. The CDR3 runs 15 residues. The CDR3 region is CASSRQGVGNQPQHF. The CDR3 DNA reads TGTGCCAGCAGCCGACAGGGGGTGGGCAATCAGCCCCAGCATTTT.

The chain joins TRBV19 to TRBJ1-4; possibly TRBD1 for D (6 bases). Trimming stripped 6 bases from V and 6 bases from J, with 14 bases between. The CDR3 contains 14 residues. CDR1 and CDR2 (germline): LNHDA, SQIVND (reference sequence). The CDR3 loop is CASRKQGDHEKLFF. The CDR3 DNA reads TGTGCCAGTAGGAAACAGGGAGACCATGAAAAACTGTTTTTT.

The chain combines TRBV2 with TRBJ1-2; the D gene is possibly TRBD1 (5 bases). The CDR3 covers 14 residues. The V end lost 6 bases, the J end lost 0 bases, and 11 bases lay between the germline ends. CDR1 and CDR2 (germline): SNHLY, FYNNEI. In DNA, the CDR3 is TGTGCCAGCAGAAAGGACACCTCTAACTATGGCTACACCTTC. Protein product: CASRKDTSNYGYTF. The whole variable domain, remainder taken from reference TRBV2 and TRBJ1-2, is EPEVTQTPSHQVTQMGQEVILRCVPISNHLYFYWYRQILGQKVEFLVSFYNNEISEKSEIFDDQFSVERPDGSNFTLKIRSTKLEDSAMYFCASRKDTSNYGYTFGSGTRLTVV.

This clone has just one count. The J gene is TRBJ1-1, the V gene TRBV10-3, with TRBD1 matching over 8 bases. The V segment lost 3 bases and the J segment 8 bases; nucleotides outside the gene matches: 5. This CDR3 comprises 13 residues. Per germline, CDR1 ENHRY and CDR2 SYGVKD. The CDR3 sequence is CAISELQGAEAFF. In DNA form, the CDR3 reads TGTGCCATCAGTGAACTTCAGGGGGCCGAAGCTTTCTTT.

CDR3 DNA sequence: TGTGCCAGCAGGGCCGGGACAGATTATGGCTACACCTTC. Translating gives CASRAGTDYGYTF. The V gene is TRBV5-4, the J gene TRBJ1-2, with 7 positions matching TRBD1. J lost 5 bases, V lost 5 bases, and 6 bases had no gene match. Germline CDR1 SGHNT, CDR2 YYREEE (reference sequence). The CDR3 loop spans 13 amino acids.